Included here is one T cell receptor (beta chain) sequence, with context. Which antigen it targets is not known. One base away there is no much larger clone; base qualities are not given. The CDR3 starts with the cysteine, ends with the phenylalanine, and has 13 residues. The DNA shown is the 39-base CDR3, in frame from base 1. CDR1 and CDR2 are drawn from the germline V gene: SNHLY, FYNNEI. V loses 5 bases at its end and J loses 7 bases; junction bases beyond the gene matches: 6. Genomic DNA was extracted from sorted cells with the Quick-DNA Microprep Kit. Amplification of TCRbeta DNA was done with the immunoSEQ hsTCRbeta kit, following the protocol from the manufacturer. TCRbeta libraries were sequenced on an Illumina MiSeq instrument. As for the original processing: After out-of-frame sequences were removed, under 2.5 million distinct TCRbeta sequences remained, averaging about 66,813 per individual. Two values were used to score each individual: the count of some 150 previously reported CMV-associated TCRbeta sequences and the total count of productive distinct TCRbeta sequences. A beta-binomial model was reimplemented in Python, and random forests from scikit-learn, run with default parameters, were trained on data from the US cohort. Classifier performance on the Belgian cohort was summarized as median AUC with percentile confidence intervals calculated over 10,000 bootstrap iterations. TCRdb took over this immuneACCESS table, retaining in-frame rearrangements with V and J assigned. Such tables are incomplete; in checked studies, under half of the missing clones stem from an unresolved V gene, and the remainder is unexplained. That table supplies the V and J calls and clone size; D and trimming were determined from the DNA. Within this sample are around 60,000 clones, with roughly 84% of them counted one time only. Around 0.5% of the sample comes from the top ten.

Single viable CD3+CD4+CD8-CD45RO+ cells were sorted as memory CD4+ T cells on a FACSAria II. To determine CMV serostatus, a Roche Elecsys assay was used that detects serum IgG against CMV pp150, pp28, p38 and p52. After the samples were thawed, total CD4+ T cells were enriched through positive selection using CD4 magnetic microbeads. Samples originated from another study that specifically interrogated the CD4+ T cell memory repertoire. Peripheral blood mononuclear cells were isolated and cryopreserved according to standard operating procedures, and serum was stored at -80 degrees C. CD3-PerCP (BW264/56), CD4-APC (RPA-T4), CD45RO-PE (UCHT1) and CD8-Pacific Orange (3B5) antibodies were used for staining, and non-viable cells were excluded with Sytox blue. This sample was taken from a study of memory CD4+ T cells and cytomegalovirus serostatus (dated by TCRdb to the late 2010s). About the study as a whole: The cohort comprised roughly 35 healthy Belgian adults, 9 CMV seropositive and 24 CMV seronegative. To replicate a published TCR-based CMV serostatus classifier, the study sequenced CD4+ memory TCRbeta repertoires from a Belgian cohort whose cytomegalovirus serostatus was known. Beyond this particular receptor, the publication reports: The results were read as suggesting that the CMV-associated TCR signature is, for the most part, present in the CD4+ memory repertoire. Unlike the original study, which covered naive and memory CD4+ and CD8+ populations, the Belgian study sequenced only CD4+CD45RO+ memory cells. Of fewer than 200 previously reported CMV-associated TCRbeta sequences, around 70 appeared in the CD4+ memory repertoires, each in one to five individuals. For CMV serostatus prediction, a median bootstrapped AUC of 0.95 was reached with the original framework, and a median bootstrapped AUC of 0.91 was reached with a US-trained random forest. The original-framework classifier achieved a median bootstrapped AUC of about 0.95 with a 95% CI of 0.76-1.00 on the Belgian cohort.

Sequenced material: memory CD4+ T cells from blood. The sequence joins TRBV2 to TRBJ2-7; 9 junctional bases match TRBD1. This TCR came from an adult in good health and CMV-seronegative. Some clones in this sample may be carry-over from other donors' samples. The CDR3 protein: CASSLGTGREQYF. The nucleotide sequence is given as TGTGCCAGCAGTTTAGGGACAGGGCGGGAGCAGTACTTC.